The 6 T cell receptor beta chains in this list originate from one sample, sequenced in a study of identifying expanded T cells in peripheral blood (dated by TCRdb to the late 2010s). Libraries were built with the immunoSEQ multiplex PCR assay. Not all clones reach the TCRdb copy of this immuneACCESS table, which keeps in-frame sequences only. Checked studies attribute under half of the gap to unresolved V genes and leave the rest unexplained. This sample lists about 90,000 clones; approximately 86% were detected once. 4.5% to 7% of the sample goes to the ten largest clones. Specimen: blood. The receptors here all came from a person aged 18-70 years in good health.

In nucleotides, the CDR3 is TGTGCCAGCAGCCAACAGGGAGGGCGACAAGAGACCCAGTACTTC. It codes for CASSQQGGRQETQYF. The chain combines TRBV7-2 with TRBJ2-5; D may be TRBD2 (7 bases). Looked up from germline, CDR1 is SGHTA and CDR2 is FQGNSA. Trimming cost V 5 bases and J 2 bases, with 15 bases left between them. The CDR3 loop spans 15 amino acids. The full variable domain, its missing parts supplied by reference TRBV7-2 and TRBJ2-5, is GAGVSQSPSNKVTEKGKDVELRCDPISGHTALYWYRQSLGQGLEFLIYFQGNSAPDKSGLPSDRFSAERTGGSVSTLTIQRTQQEDSAVYLCASSQQGGRQETQYFGPGTRLLVL.

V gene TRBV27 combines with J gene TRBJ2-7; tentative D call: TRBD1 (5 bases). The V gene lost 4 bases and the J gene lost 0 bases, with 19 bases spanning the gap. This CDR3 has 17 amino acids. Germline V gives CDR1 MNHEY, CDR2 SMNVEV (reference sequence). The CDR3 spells CASSSPFRGRSSYEQYF. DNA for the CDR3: TGTGCCAGCAGTTCTCCCTTTAGGGGCCGTAGCTCCTACGAGCAGTACTTC.

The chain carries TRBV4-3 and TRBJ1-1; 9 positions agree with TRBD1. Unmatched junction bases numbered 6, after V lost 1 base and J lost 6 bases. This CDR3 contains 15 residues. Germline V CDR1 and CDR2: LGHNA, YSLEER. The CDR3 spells CASSQGTGALPEAFF. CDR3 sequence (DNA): TGCGCCAGCAGCCAAGGGACAGGGGCCTTACCTGAAGCTTTCTTT.

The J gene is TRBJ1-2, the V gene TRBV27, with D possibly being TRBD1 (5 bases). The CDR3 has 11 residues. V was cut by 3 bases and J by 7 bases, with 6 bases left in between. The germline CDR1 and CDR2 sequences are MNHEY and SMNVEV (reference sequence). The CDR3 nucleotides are TGTGCCAGCAGTTTGGGGGGTGGCTACACCTTC. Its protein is CASSLGGGYTF.

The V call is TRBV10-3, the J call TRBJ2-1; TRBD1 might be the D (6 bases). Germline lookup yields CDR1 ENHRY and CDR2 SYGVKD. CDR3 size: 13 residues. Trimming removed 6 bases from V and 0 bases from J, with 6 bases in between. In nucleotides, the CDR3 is TGTGCCATCAGGGACAGCTCCTACAATGAGCAGTTCTTC. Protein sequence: CAIRDSSYNEQFF.

CDR3 in amino acids: CASTDYNEQFF. For the CDR3, the DNA is TGTGCCAGCACAGATTACAATGAGCAGTTCTTC. The chain recombines TRBV6-6 with TRBJ2-1; D is uncertain. Germline-derived CDR1 and CDR2 are MNHNY and SVGAGI (reference sequence). The length of the CDR3 is 11 residues. Trimming removed 7 bases from V and 4 bases from J, with 5 bases in between.